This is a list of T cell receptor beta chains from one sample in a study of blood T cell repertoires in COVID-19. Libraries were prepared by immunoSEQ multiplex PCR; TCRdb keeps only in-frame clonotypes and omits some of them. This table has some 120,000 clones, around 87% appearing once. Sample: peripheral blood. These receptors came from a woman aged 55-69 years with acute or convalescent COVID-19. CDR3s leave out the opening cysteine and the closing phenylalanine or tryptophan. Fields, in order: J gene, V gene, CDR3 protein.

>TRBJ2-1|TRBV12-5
ASGPNTSINEQF
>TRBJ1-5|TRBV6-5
ASNRPAGPQH
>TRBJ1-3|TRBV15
ATRGQLVSGNTIY
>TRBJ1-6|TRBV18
ASSPGPAVDSPLH
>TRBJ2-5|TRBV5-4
ASSLVAEETQY
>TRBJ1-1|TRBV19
ASHPIGGARTEAF
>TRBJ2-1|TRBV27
ASRQGIEQF
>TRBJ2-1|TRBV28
ASSLAGLAGFNEQF
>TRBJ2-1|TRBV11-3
ASSLVAGGPNEQF
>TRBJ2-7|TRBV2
ASVQGVSYEQY
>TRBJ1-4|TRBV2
ASSRGIFENEKLF
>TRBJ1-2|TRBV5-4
ASSLGGGRRAGYT
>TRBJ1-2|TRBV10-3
AIRAQGIANYGYT
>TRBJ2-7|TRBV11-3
ASSQRSASEQY
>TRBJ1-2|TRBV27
ASSPRLGVADPNYGYT
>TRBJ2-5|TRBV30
ACEWANQETQY
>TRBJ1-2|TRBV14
ASSPMSYGYT
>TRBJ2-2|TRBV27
ASKTGTRVSGELF
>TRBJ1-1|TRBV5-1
ASSRDFPNTEAF
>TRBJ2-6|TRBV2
ASSDRLSGANVLT
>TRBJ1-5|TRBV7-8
ASNRDRDQPQH
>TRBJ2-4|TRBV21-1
ASSKASGQTPLAKNIQY
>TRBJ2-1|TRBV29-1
SSWAGGGNEQF
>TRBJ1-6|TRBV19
ASRGLYNSPLH
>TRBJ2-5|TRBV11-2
ASSLGPGLAVAETQY